These 29 T cell receptor beta chains came from one sample sequenced in a study of CD8 T cells in ankylosing spondylitis. Findings and caveats of the study: It appeared that ankylosing spondylitis blood was characterized by a TCR beta motif of several highly homologous variants.

For these TCRs, the target antigens are not known. TCRdb redid the calling of the 5' RACE reads with MiXCR, one entry per CDR3 protein. The repertoire holds around 490,000 distinct CDR3 sequences, with less than 6% as singletons. Sequenced input: blood, either unsorted or a sorted T cell fraction (not recorded which). Receptors were obtained from a male donor with ankylosing spondylitis.

This clonotype has ten or more counts. The rearrangement uses TRBV27 and TRBJ1-3; D might be TRBD1 (6 bases). This CDR3 is 16 amino acids long. Deletions cut 7 bases from V and 0 bases from J, with 16 bases between. The germline V gene encodes CDR1 MNHEY and CDR2 SMNVEV (reference sequence). CDR3 sequence (DNA): TGTGCCAGCATCACTCAGGGACATCTCTCTGGAAACACCATATATTTT. This sequence encodes CASITQGHLSGNTIYF.

This clonotype was observed a handful of times. The chain combines TRBV11-2 with TRBJ2-1, with a tentative D call TRBD1 (5 bases). Germline lookup yields CDR1 SGHAT and CDR2 FQNNGV. The CDR3 loop spans 15 amino acids. V dropped 8 bases and J dropped 0 bases, with 14 bases sitting between them. The CDR3 here is CASSWGLSSYNEQFF. The DNA of the CDR3 is TGTGCCAGCTCCTGGGGCCTGAGCTCCTACAATGAGCAGTTCTTC.

This clonotype showed up many times. The rearrangement uses TRBV10-3 and TRBJ2-3; 12 bases agree with TRBD2. Germline V gene data show CDR1 as ENHRY and CDR2 as SYGVKD. The V segment lost 6 bases and the J segment 5 bases; nucleotides outside the gene matches: 0. The CDR3 runs to 13 residues. The CDR3 loop reads CAIRLAGGDTQYF. In DNA form, the CDR3 reads TGTGCCATCAGACTAGCGGGGGGAGATACGCAGTATTTT.

The chain joins TRBV20-1 to TRBJ2-3; 12 bases match TRBD2. The CDR3 runs 15 residues. Germline V gene data show CDR1 as DFQATT and CDR2 as SNEGSKA (reference sequence). V gave up 5 bases and J gave up 4 bases; unmatched junction bases: 7. This CDR3 reads CSAQRLAGAADTQYF. Here the CDR3 DNA reads TGCAGTGCTCAAAGACTAGCGGGAGCGGCAGATACGCAGTATTTT.

This clonotype was detected ten times or more. The genes are TRBV4-1 and TRBJ1-1, with D tentatively TRBD1 (5 bases). The CDR3 totals 11 residues. The germline gives CDR1 MGHRA, CDR2 YSYEKL. Trimming pared 4 bases from V and 8 bases from J, leaving 8 bases between. DNA of the CDR3: TGCGCCAGCAGCCCCGGGGGGGAAGCTTTCTTT. This codes for CASSPGGEAFF.

This clonotype occurred a few times. The genes are TRBV7-2 and TRBJ2-7; D is uncertain. The CDR3 length is 14 residues. From germline, CDR1 is SGHTA and CDR2 FQGNSA. V dropped 4 bases and J dropped 7 bases, with 17 bases sitting between them. The CDR3: CASSSVTVSSEQYF. Here the CDR3 DNA reads TGTGCCAGCAGCTCGGTGACGGTCTCTTCGGAGCAGTACTTC.

This clonotype was counted at least ten times. V usage is TRBV5-1 and J usage is TRBJ2-5; TRBD2 agrees at 15 bases. Germline trimming cut 4 bases from V and 0 bases from J; bases unmatched to any gene: 16. The CDR3 covers 21 residues. The V gene's germline CDR1 is SGHRS and CDR2 YFSETQ. DNA for the CDR3: TGCGCCAGCAGCCTAGGCCTCCTATCCGGGACTAGCGGGGGGTACCAAGAGACCCAGTACTTC. The encoded protein is CASSLGLLSGTSGGYQETQYF.

This clonotype was found a few times. V and J are TRBV6-1 and TRBJ2-1; 8 bases line up with TRBD2. The germline CDR1 and CDR2 sequences are MNHNS and SASEGT. V shed 6 bases, J shed 7 bases, and the junction held 5 bases outside the gene matches. This CDR3 is 13 amino acids long. CDR3 nucleotides: TGTGCCAGCAGGAATAGCGGGACAAATGAGCAGTTCTTC. Amino acids: CASRNSGTNEQFF.

This clonotype was seen many times. The chain recombines TRBV5-5 with TRBJ1-1; D call uncertain. The CDR3 is 15 residues long. The V gene's germline CDR1 is SGHKS and CDR2 YYEKEE (reference sequence). The V gene lost 4 bases and the J gene lost 4 bases, with 17 bases spanning the gap. The CDR3 here is CASSAAVGESTEAFF. The CDR3 DNA reads TGTGCCAGCAGCGCAGCTGTTGGGGAATCCACTGAAGCTTTCTTT.

In its sample, this clonotype was seen many times. The chain couples TRBV7-9 to TRBJ2-5; D possibly corresponds to TRBD1 (6 bases). Germline V gene lookup returns CDR1 SEHNR and CDR2 FQNEAQ (reference sequence). This CDR3 comprises 17 residues. Trimming took off 2 bases at V and 1 base at J, with 17 bases between the two ends. Here the CDR3 reads CASSLNPRGKLQETQYF. The CDR3 coding sequence is TGTGCCAGCAGCTTAAACCCCAGGGGAAAACTCCAAGAGACCCAGTACTTC.

This clonotype was seen ten or more times. V usage is TRBV28 and J usage is TRBJ2-7; D might be TRBD2 (5 bases). The ends were cut back, 10 bases at V and 5 bases at J, with 15 bases in the middle. The CDR3 has 12 amino acids. Germline CDR1 reads MDHEN; CDR2 reads SYDVKM. In DNA form, the CDR3 reads TGTGCCACTCTCAGTAATAGCGACGAGCAGTACTTC. This codes for CATLSNSDEQYF.

The table lists this clonotype with many counts. The rearrangement uses TRBV11-3 and TRBJ2-3; perhaps TRBD2 as D (5 bases). Germline CDR1 reads SGHNT; CDR2 reads YENEEA. V was clipped by 1 base and J by 6 bases, with 14 bases between them. The CDR3 is 15 amino acids. CDR3: CASSLGTSDLDTQYF. The CDR3 coding sequence is TGTGCCAGCAGCTTAGGAACTAGTGATTTGGATACGCAGTATTTT. Full variable domain (remainder filled in from reference TRBV11-3 and TRBJ2-3): EAGVVQSPRYKIIEKKQPVAFWCNPISGHNTLYWYLQNLGQGPELLIRYENEEAVDDSQLPKDRFSAERLKGVDSTLKIQPAELGDSAVYLCASSLGTSDLDTQYFGPGTRLTVL.

Ten or more counts support this clonotype. This sequence joins TRBV20-1 and TRBJ2-5, with 8 bases matching TRBD2. Germline CDR1 and CDR2: DFQATT and SNEGSKA (reference sequence). The length of the CDR3 is 15 residues. V lost 6 bases, J lost 2 bases, and 11 bases stayed unmatched. The CDR3 DNA is TGCAGTGCCCCAACTAGCGGAGTGGGACAAGAGACCCAGTACTTC. Its protein product is CSAPTSGVGQETQYF.

This clonotype has at least ten counts. V usage is TRBV5-1 and J usage is TRBJ2-1; D is unclear. The germline gives CDR1 SGHRS, CDR2 YFSETQ. With 4 bases removed from V and 5 bases from J, the gap between germline ends came to 10 bases. This CDR3 comprises 13 residues. The CDR3 coding sequence is TGCGCCAGCAGCCCGGACCCGGACAATGAGCAGTTCTTC. It specifies CASSPDPDNEQFF.

The chain employs TRBV20-1 and TRBJ2-7, with D unresolved. V lost 5 bases and J lost 7, with 21 bases in between. Germline V gives CDR1 DFQATT, CDR2 SNEGSKA (reference sequence). The CDR3 runs to 14 residues. For the CDR3, the DNA is TGCAGTGCTCCCTCACTGGGATCTTCGGATGAGCAGTACTTC. Its translation is CSAPSLGSSDEQYF.

Comment on this clonotype: A much larger clone is a single base away; this may be a read error. Given the absence of the conserved phenylalanine or tryptophan at the CDR3 end, a read error is likely. The V call is TRBV5-1, the J call TRBJ2-7; TRBD2 matches at 7 bases. CDR1 and CDR2 from the germline V gene are SGHRS and YFSETQ. With V trimmed by 0 bases and J by 0 bases, 6 bases remained unmatched. This CDR3 contains 16 residues. CDR3 protein: CASSLDPGGSSYEQYY. For the CDR3, the DNA is TGCGCCAGCAGCTTGGATCCTGGCGGGAGCTCCTACGAGCAGTACTAC.

The J gene is TRBJ2-3, the V gene TRBV20-1; 13 bases line up with TRBD2. Germline V gene lookup returns CDR1 DFQATT and CDR2 SNEGSKA (reference sequence). This CDR3 contains 15 residues. With 4 bases clipped from V and 5 bases from J, the junction kept 6 bases outside the gene matches. CDR3: CSATGLAGVGDTQYF. CDR3 coding DNA: TGCAGTGCTACCGGACTAGCGGGAGTCGGAGATACGCAGTATTTT.

This clonotype was seen ten or more times. V is TRBV29-1 and J is TRBJ2-1; D might be TRBD1 or TRBD2, each matching 6 bases. The CDR3 consists of 15 residues. Germline V CDR1 and CDR2: SQVTM, ANQGSEA. Trimming left V 6 bases short and J 2 bases short, with 17 bases between. DNA for the CDR3: TGCAGCGTCGGCTTCGGGGGCGAAACCTACAATGAGCAGTTCTTC. Amino acid sequence: CSVGFGGETYNEQFF.

This clonotype showed up many times. The V call is TRBV20-1, the J call TRBJ2-1; 9 bases line up with TRBD2. V lost 5 bases, J lost 5 bases, and 10 bases stayed unmatched. The CDR3 sequence is 15 residues long. Germline-derived CDR1 and CDR2 are DFQATT and SNEGSKA (reference sequence). This chain's CDR3 is CSAPHSGGGHNEQFF. The CDR3 DNA reads TGCAGTGCTCCACATAGCGGGGGAGGGCACAATGAGCAGTTCTTC.

This clonotype was observed at least ten times. The chain has TRBV28 and TRBJ2-7; 7 nucleotides match TRBD1. The CDR3 runs 15 residues. Losses at the gene ends were 3 bases for V and 4 bases for J; bases not matched to a gene: 9. Germline values: CDR1 MDHEN, CDR2 SYDVKM. CDR3 bases: TGTGCCAGCAGTTTTTCCGGGACAGAAGATTACGAGCAGTACTTC. Translating it yields CASSFSGTEDYEQYF.

The V call is TRBV20-1, the J call TRBJ2-7, with D possibly being TRBD2 (5 bases). Germline values: CDR1 DFQATT, CDR2 SNEGSKA (reference sequence). V lost 0 bases and J lost 5, with 17 bases in between. The CDR3 spans 15 residues. The CDR3 sequence is CSARDPVLGSHEQYF. CDR3 sequence (DNA): TGCAGTGCTAGAGATCCGGTCCTAGGGAGCCACGAGCAGTACTTC.

This clonotype occurred many times. The V call is TRBV10-3, the J call TRBJ2-1, with 7 nucleotides matching TRBD2. Germline V gene lookup returns CDR1 ENHRY and CDR2 SYGVKD. V shed 3 bases and J 4 bases; nucleotides not matched to a gene: 9. This CDR3 spans 16 amino acids. The CDR3 nucleotides read TGTGCCATCAGTGATCGGGCGGGAGTGCAATACAATGAGCAGTTCTTC. It encodes CAISDRAGVQYNEQFF.

This clonotype has ten or more counts. V is TRBV7-2 and J is TRBJ2-5, with 9 bases matching TRBD1. The CDR3 runs 16 residues. The germline V gene has CDR1 SGHTA and CDR2 FQGNSA. V lost 4 bases to trimming and J lost 4 bases; unmatched junction nucleotides: 10. This chain's CDR3 is CASSSFYTGGAETQYF. CDR3 DNA sequence: TGTGCCAGCAGCTCATTTTATACAGGGGGCGCAGAGACCCAGTACTTC.

This clonotype showed up many times. The V call is TRBV7-2, the J call TRBJ1-5, with D perhaps matching TRBD1 (5 bases). Germline V CDR1 and CDR2: SGHTA, FQGNSA. The CDR3 extends over 13 amino acids. With 5 bases removed from V and 7 bases from J, the gap between germline ends came to 12 bases. CDR3 DNA: TGTGCCAGCAGCGGTTCGGGGGGGCAGCCCCAGCATTTT. Residues: CASSGSGGQPQHF.

This clonotype has at least ten counts. This chain links TRBV28 with TRBJ2-2; possibly TRBD1 for D (6 bases). The CDR3 spans 13 residues. V shed 2 bases and J shed 9 bases, with 10 bases lying between them. The germline CDR1 and CDR2 sequences are MDHEN and SYDVKM. In DNA, the CDR3 is TGTGCCAGCAGTTTAAACAGGGACAGGGAGCTGTTTTTT. It translates to CASSLNRDRELFF.

This clonotype was seen ten or more times. The CDR3 DNA sequence: TGTGCCAGCAGTTTACTACTAGCGGCCGACTACGAGCAGTACTTC. Translating it yields CASSLLLAADYEQYF. The chain carries TRBV27 and TRBJ2-7; 8 bases map to TRBD2. The V gene end was trimmed by 2 bases and the J gene end by 3 bases; junction bases not matched to a gene: 6. Germline lookup yields CDR1 MNHEY and CDR2 SMNVEV (reference sequence). The CDR3 runs 15 residues.

This clonotype has ten or more counts. The V call is TRBV5-1, the J call TRBJ2-2, with no clear D. CDR1 and CDR2 from the germline V gene are SGHRS and YFSETQ. The CDR3 is 13 amino acids. Trimming stripped 2 bases from V and 4 bases from J, with 6 bases between. The CDR3 here is CASSFDLTGELFF. CDR3 in DNA: TGCGCCAGCAGCTTCGACCTCACCGGGGAGCTGTTTTTT.

This clonotype was counted between two and nine times. V is TRBV10-3 and J is TRBJ2-1; 10 bases are shared with TRBD1. CDR1 ENHRY and CDR2 SYGVKD come from the germline V gene. V lost 6 bases to trimming and J lost 5 bases; unmatched junction nucleotides: 4. This CDR3 has 14 residues. The CDR3 sequence: CAIRRDRGHNEQFF. In DNA form, the CDR3 reads TGTGCCATCAGAAGGGACAGGGGACACAATGAGCAGTTCTTC.

The chain uses TRBV4-2 and TRBJ2-1; 12 bases are a match to TRBD2. This CDR3 spans 15 amino acids. V trimming: 0 bases; J trimming: 10 bases; junction bases outside the gene matches: 4. CDR1 is LGHNA and CDR2 is YNFKEQ in the germline V gene. The DNA for the CDR3 is TGTGCCAGCAGCCAAGATCTAGCGGGGGGGCGGGAGCAGTTCTTC. Protein: CASSQDLAGGREQFF.